The TCR beta chain under discussion was sequenced for a study of blood T cell repertoires in COVID-19. Study overall: Donors in the United States, Italy and Spain gave samples during acute or convalescent COVID-19. Nucleic acid was either cDNA or gDNA, and it came from T cells, B-cell-depleted T cells, or PBMCs.

Authors' methods: Reference gene primer amplification gave estimated nucleated cell counts. The data were produced by immunoSEQ multiplex PCR, yet TCRdb's version contains in-frame clones alone and is incomplete. The V and J calls and clone size are taken from that table; D and trimming were inferred from the DNA. There are 150,000 to 180,000 clones in the sample; about 85% occur only once, and 0.63% lies in the top ten. V gave up 0 bases and J gave up 5 bases, with 17 bases separating them. Germline V lookup: CDR1 SGHNT, CDR2 YYREEE (reference sequence). This CDR3 has 16 residues. While infection was still active, Seattle patients were enrolled and then followed longitudinally.

Sequenced: peripheral blood. This clonotype was sampled from a man aged 55-75 years with COVID-19, enrolled during active disease. V gene TRBV5-4 combines with J gene TRBJ2-5; perhaps TRBD1 as D (5 bases). CDR3 region: CASSLEYNSKGETQYF. In DNA, the CDR3 is TGTGCCAGCAGCTTGGAATACAACTCAAAGGGGGAGACCCAGTACTTC.